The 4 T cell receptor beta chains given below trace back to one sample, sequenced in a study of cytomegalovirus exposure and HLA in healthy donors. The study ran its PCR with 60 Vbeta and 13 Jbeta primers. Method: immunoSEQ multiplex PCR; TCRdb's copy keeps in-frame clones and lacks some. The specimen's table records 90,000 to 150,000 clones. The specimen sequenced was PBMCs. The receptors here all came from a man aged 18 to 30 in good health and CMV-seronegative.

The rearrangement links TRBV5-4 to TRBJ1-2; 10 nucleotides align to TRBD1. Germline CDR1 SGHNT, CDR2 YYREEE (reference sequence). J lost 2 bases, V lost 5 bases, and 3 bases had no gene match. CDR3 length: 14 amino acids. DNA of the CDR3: TGTGCCAGCAGACGGACAGGGGGGAACTATGGCTACACCTTC. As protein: CASRRTGGNYGYTF.

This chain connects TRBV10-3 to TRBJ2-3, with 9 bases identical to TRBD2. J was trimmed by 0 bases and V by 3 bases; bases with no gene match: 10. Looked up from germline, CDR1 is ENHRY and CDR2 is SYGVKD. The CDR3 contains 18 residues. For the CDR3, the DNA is TGTGCCATCAGTGATCTCGTTAGCGGGAGCTTTAGCACAGATACGCAGTATTTT. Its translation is CAISDLVSGSFSTDTQYF.

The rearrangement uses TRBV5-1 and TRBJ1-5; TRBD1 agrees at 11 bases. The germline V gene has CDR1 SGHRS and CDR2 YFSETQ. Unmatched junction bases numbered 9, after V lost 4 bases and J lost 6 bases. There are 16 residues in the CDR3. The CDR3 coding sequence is TGCGCCAGCAGCCTAGACGGACAGGGGGCAGGTCAGCCCCAGCATTTT. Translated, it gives CASSLDGQGAGQPQHF.

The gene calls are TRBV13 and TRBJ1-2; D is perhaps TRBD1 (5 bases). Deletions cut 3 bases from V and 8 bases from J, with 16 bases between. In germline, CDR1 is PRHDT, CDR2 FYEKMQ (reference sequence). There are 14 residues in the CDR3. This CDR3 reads CASSLVGGAGGYTF. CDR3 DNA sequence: TGTGCCAGCAGCTTGGTGGGGGGTGCCGGGGGCTACACCTTC. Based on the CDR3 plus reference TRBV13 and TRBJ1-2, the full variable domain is AAGVIQSPRHLIKEKRETATLKCYPIPRHDTVYWYQQGPGQDPQFLISFYEKMQSDKGSIPDRFSAQQFSDYHSELNMSSLELGDSALYFCASSLVGGAGGYTFGSGTRLTVV.